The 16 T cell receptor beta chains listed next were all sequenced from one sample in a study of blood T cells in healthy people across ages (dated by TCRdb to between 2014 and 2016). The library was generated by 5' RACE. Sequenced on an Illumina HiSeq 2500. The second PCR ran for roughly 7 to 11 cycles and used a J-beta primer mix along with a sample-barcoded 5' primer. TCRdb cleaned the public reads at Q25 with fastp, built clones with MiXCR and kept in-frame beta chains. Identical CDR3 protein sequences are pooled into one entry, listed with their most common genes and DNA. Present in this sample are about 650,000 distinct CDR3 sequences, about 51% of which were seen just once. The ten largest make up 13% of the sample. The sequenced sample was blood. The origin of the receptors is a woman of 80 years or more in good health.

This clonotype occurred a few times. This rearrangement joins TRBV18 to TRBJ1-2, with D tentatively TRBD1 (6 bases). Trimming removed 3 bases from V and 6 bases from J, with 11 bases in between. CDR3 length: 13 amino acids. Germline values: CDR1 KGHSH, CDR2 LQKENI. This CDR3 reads CASSPGQGNGYTF. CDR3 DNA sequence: TGTGCCAGCTCACCGGGGCAGGGGAATGGCTACACCTTC.

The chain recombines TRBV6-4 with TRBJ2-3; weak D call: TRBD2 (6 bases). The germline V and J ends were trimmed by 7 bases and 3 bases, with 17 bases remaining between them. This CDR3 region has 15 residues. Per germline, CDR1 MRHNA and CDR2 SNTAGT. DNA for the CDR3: TGTGCCAGCACCCCGCAGAGGCGGGATACAGATACGCAGTATTTT. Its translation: CASTPQRRDTDTQYF.

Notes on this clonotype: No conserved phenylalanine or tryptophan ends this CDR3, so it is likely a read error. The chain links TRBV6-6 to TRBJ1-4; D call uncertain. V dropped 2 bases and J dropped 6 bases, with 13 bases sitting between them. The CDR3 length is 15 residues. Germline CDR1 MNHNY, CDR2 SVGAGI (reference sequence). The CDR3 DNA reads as TGTGCCAGCAGTTACGGCAGCGACCAAGATGAAAAACTGTTTTCT. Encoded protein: CASSYGSDQDEKLFS.

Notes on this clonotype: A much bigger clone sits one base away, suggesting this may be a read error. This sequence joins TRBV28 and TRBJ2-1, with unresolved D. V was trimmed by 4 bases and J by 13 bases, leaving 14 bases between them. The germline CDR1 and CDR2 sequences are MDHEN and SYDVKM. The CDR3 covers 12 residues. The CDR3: CASSWMAETQFF. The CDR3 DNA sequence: TGTGCCAGCAGTTGGATGGCGGAGACCCAGTTCTTC.

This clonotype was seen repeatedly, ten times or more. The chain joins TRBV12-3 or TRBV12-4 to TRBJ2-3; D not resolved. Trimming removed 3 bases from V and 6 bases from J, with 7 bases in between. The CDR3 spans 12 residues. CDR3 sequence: CASSFRVDTQYF. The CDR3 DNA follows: TGTGCCAGCAGTTTTCGGGTGGATACGCAGTATTTT.

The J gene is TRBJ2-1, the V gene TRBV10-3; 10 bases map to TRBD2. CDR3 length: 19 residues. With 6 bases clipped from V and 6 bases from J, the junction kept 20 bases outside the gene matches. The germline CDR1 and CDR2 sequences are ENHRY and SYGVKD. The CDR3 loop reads CAISPVGLAGARCVNEQFF. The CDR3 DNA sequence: TGTGCCATCAGCCCGGTTGGGCTAGCGGGGGCCAGGTGCGTCAATGAGCAGTTCTTC.

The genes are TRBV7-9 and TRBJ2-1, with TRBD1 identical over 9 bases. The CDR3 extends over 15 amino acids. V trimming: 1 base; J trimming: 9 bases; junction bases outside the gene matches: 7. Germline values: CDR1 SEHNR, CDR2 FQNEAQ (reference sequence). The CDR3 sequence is CASSLVGQGSGEQFF. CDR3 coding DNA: TGTGCCAGCAGCTTAGTGGGACAGGGTTCCGGTGAGCAGTTCTTC.

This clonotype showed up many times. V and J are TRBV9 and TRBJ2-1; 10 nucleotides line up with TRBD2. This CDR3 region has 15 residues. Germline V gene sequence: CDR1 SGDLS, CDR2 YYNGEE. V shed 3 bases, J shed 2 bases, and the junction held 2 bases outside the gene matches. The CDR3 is CASSASGGTYNEQFF. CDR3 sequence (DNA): TGTGCCAGCAGCGCTAGCGGGGGAACCTACAATGAGCAGTTCTTC. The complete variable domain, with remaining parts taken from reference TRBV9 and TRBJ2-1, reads DSGVTQTPKHLITATGQRVTLRCSPRSGDLSVYWYQQSLDQGLQFLIQYYNGEERAKGNILERFSAQQFPDLHSELNLSSLELGDSALYFCASSASGGTYNEQFFGPGTRLTVL.

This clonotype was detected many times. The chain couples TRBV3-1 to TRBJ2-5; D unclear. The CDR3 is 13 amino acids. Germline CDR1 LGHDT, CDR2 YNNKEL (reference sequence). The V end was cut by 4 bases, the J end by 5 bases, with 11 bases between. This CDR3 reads CASSLFWRETQYF. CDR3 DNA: TGTGCCAGCAGCCTGTTTTGGCGGGAGACCCAGTACTTC.

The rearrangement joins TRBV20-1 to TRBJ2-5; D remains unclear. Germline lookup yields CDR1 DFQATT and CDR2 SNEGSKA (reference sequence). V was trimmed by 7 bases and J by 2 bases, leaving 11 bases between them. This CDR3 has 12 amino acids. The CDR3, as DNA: TGCAGTGTCGACCATGAACAAGAGACCCAGTACTTC. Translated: CSVDHEQETQYF.

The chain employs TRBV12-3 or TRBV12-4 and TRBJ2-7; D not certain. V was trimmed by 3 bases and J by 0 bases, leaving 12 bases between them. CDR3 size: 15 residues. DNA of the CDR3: TGTGCCAGCAGTTTCGTGGTGGCGGACTCCTACGAGCAGTACTTC. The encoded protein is CASSFVVADSYEQYF.

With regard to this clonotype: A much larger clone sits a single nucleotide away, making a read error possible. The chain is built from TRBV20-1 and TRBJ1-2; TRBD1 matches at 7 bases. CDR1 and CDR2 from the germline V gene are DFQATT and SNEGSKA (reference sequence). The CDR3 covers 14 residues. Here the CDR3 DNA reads TGCGGTGCTACAAACCGGGACAGTCGTTATGGCTACACCTTC. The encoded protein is CGATNRDSRYGYTF.

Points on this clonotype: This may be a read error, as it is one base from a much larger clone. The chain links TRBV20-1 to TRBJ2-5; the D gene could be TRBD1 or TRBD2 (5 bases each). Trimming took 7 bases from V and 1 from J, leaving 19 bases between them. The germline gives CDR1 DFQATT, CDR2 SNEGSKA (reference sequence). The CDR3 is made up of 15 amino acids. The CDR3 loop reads CSVSRDGLFQETQYF. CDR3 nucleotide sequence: TGCAGTGTTTCCCGGGACGGGCTCTTCCAAGAGACCCAGTACTTC.

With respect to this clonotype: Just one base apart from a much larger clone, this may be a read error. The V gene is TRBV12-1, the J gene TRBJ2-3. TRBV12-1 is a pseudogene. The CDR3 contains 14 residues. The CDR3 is CACSFATLTDTQYF. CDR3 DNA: TGTGCCTGCAGCTTTGCTACCTTGACGGATACGCAGTATTTT.

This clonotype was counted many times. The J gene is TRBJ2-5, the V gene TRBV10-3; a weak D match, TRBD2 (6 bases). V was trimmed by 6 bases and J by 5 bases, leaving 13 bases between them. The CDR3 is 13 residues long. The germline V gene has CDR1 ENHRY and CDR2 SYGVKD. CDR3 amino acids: CAISALAQETQYF. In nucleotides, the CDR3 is TGTGCCATCAGCGCTCTAGCGCAGGAGACCCAGTACTTC.

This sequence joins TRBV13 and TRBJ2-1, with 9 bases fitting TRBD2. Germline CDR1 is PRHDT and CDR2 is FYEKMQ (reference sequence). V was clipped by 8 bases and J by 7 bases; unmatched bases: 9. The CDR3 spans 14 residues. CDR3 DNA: TGTGCCAGCGGACCTCCGGGACTAGCAAATGAGCAGTTCTTC. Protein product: CASGPPGLANEQFF.